The 8 T cell receptor beta chains below were found in one sample sequenced in a study of T cell responses to AZD1222 COVID-19 vaccine. The method was immunoSEQ multiplex PCR; TCRdb's version includes in-frame clones alone and lacks a portion of them. The sample records 150,000 or so clones, 91% being singletons. The sample consisted of peripheral blood, taken 28 days after the second AZD1222 dose. Source of these receptors: an adult who received the AZD1222 COVID-19 vaccine.

This clone was seen only once. The V call is TRBV18, the J call TRBJ2-3; 7 bases agree with TRBD2. The CDR3 spans 15 residues. Germline CDR1 is KGHSH and CDR2 is LQKENI. Trimming took 5 bases from V and 2 from J; bases not matched to a gene: 7. The CDR3 sequence: CASSTGGSATDTQYF. For the CDR3, the DNA is TGTGCCAGCTCAACGGGGGGAAGCGCCACAGATACGCAGTATTTT.

The chain recombines TRBV12-5 with TRBJ1-1; D ambiguous. V was shortened by 1 base and J by 1 base, with 13 bases between the two germline ends. Germline lookup yields CDR1 LGHNT and CDR2 FRNRAP. This CDR3 is built from 16 residues. The DNA for the CDR3 is TGTGCTAGTGGTTTGGACCCTGGAGGGAAGAACACTGAAGCTTTCTTT. It encodes CASGLDPGGKNTEAFF.

V usage is TRBV29-1 and J usage is TRBJ2-4; D assignment may be TRBD1 or TRBD2 (6 bases each). Germline V gene lookup returns CDR1 SQVTM and CDR2 ANQGSEA. The CDR3 extends over 13 amino acids. V was trimmed by 6 bases and J by 3 bases, leaving 12 bases between them. This CDR3 reads CSVYAGHKNIQYF. The CDR3 DNA reads TGCAGCGTATATGCGGGACACAAAAACATTCAGTACTTC.

This rearrangement joins TRBV2 to TRBJ2-3; D gene ambiguous. From germline, CDR1 is SNHLY and CDR2 FYNNEI. The CDR3 is 13 residues long. Trimming removed 4 bases from V and 2 bases from J, with 7 bases in between. The CDR3 DNA follows: TGTGCCAGCAGTGTCCCTATCACAGATACGCAGTATTTT. Its protein is CASSVPITDTQYF.

This clone has only a few counts. The V gene is TRBV27, the J gene TRBJ1-1, with D unresolved. The germline CDR1 and CDR2 sequences are MNHEY and SMNVEV (reference sequence). This CDR3 has 18 amino acids. Trimming pared 1 base from V and 0 bases from J, leaving 18 bases between. CDR3 sequence: CASSLLRWPGLMNTEAFF. CDR3 sequence (DNA): TGTGCCAGCAGTTTATTGAGGTGGCCAGGATTGATGAACACTGAAGCTTTCTTT.

In this sample, this clone turned up once. This chain connects TRBV6-2 or TRBV6-3 to TRBJ2-4, with D perhaps assigned TRBD1 or TRBD2 (5 bases each). Trimming shortened V by 4 bases and J by 6 bases, and 13 bases separated the two germline ends. This CDR3 contains 14 residues. CDR1 is MNHEY and CDR2 is SVGEGT in the germline V gene. CDR3 residues: CASSWTGATNIQYF. CDR3 DNA: TGTGCCAGCAGTTGGACCGGGGCGACAAACATTCAGTACTTC.

This clone has only a few counts. The chain couples TRBV6-4 to TRBJ1-2; 7 nucleotides match TRBD1. Germline lookup yields CDR1 MRHNA and CDR2 SNTAGT. This CDR3 region has 13 residues. The V gene end was trimmed by 4 bases and the J gene end by 11 bases; junction bases not matched to a gene: 10. For the CDR3, the DNA is TGTGCCAGCAGTGTGGCCGGGACAGCGATTTACACCTTC. Residues: CASSVAGTAIYTF.

On this clone: An end of the junction differs from the germline gene, which may be a read error. The V gene is TRBV5-8, the J gene TRBJ1-2; no clear D. The CDR3 totals 11 residues. Germline CDR1 is SGHTS and CDR2 is YDEGEE. Here the CDR3 DNA reads TGTGCCAGCAGCTTGGACCTGGGCTCGGCCTTC. This sequence encodes CASSLDLGSAF.